One and the same sample provided the 11 T cell receptor beta chains below, sequenced in a study of T cell responses to AZD1222 COVID-19 vaccine. Profiled with immunoSEQ multiplex PCR; TCRdb holds only in-frame clones, not every one. The profile shows 96,000 or so clones, almost 90% of them singletons. The sample was peripheral blood, taken on day 0 of AZD1222 vaccination. These TCRs come from an adult in good health.

CDR3 loop: CATSNNSSLVPDTQYF. CDR3 nucleotides: TGTGCCACCAGCAATAACTCTAGCCTTGTCCCAGATACGCAGTATTTT. This chain links TRBV15 with TRBJ2-3; D perhaps matches TRBD2 (5 bases). The length of the CDR3 is 16 residues. Trimming left V 4 bases short and J 4 bases short, with 18 bases between. Germline V gives CDR1 LNHNV, CDR2 YYDKDF (reference sequence).

The rearrangement uses TRBV10-3 and TRBJ2-7; 7 nucleotides agree with TRBD1. The V gene end was trimmed by 8 bases and the J gene end by 2 bases; junction bases not matched to a gene: 3. CDR3 length equals 12 residues. Germline lookup yields CDR1 ENHRY and CDR2 SYGVKD. CDR3 sequence: CAIGDRPYEQYF. In nucleotides, the CDR3 is TGTGCCATCGGGGACAGACCCTACGAGCAGTACTTC.

This rearrangement joins TRBV3-1 (or the pseudogene TRBV3-2) to TRBJ2-7, with D possibly being TRBD1 (5 bases). Deletions cut 0 bases from V and 3 bases from J, with 9 bases between. This CDR3 spans 14 amino acids. In germline, CDR1 is LGHDT, CDR2 YNNKEL (reference sequence). CDR3 sequence (DNA): TGTGCCAGCAGCCAAGATGACAGTTACTACGAGCAGTACTTC. As protein: CASSQDDSYYEQYF.

This clone was recorded only once. This rearrangement joins TRBV6-1 to TRBJ2-3; D is unresolved. V lost 1 base and J lost 10, with 15 bases in between. Germline values: CDR1 MNHNS, CDR2 SASEGT. CDR3 size: 14 residues. The CDR3 nucleotides are TGTGCCAGCAGTGAAGAGGATCGAAGGGCCGCGCAGTATTTT. Translated, it gives CASSEEDRRAAQYF.

CDR3 loop: CASSSDDNEQFF. The CDR3 DNA reads TGTGCCAGCAGCTCCGACGACAATGAGCAGTTCTTC. The genes are TRBV7-3 and TRBJ2-1; D gene uncertain. CDR3 length equals 12 residues. The V end was cut by 4 bases, the J end by 5 bases, with 6 bases between. CDR1 SGHTA and CDR2 FQGTGA come from the germline V gene.

This chain joins TRBV7-7 and TRBJ2-2; TRBD1 is a possible D gene (7 bases). Germline CDR1 is SSHAT and CDR2 is FNYEAQ (reference sequence). CDR3 length: 16 amino acids. Here the CDR3 DNA reads TGTGCTAGCGGTATTAGGAGACAGGGGAACACCGGGGAGCTGTTTTTT. As protein: CASGIRRQGNTGELFF.

V and J are TRBV5-1 and TRBJ1-1, with 7 bases identical to TRBD1. Germline CDR1 is SGHRS and CDR2 is YFSETQ. J gave up 5 bases and V 2 bases, and 3 bases lay outside the gene matches. This CDR3 has 13 amino acids. CDR3 residues: CASSFQGQTEAFF. The CDR3 DNA reads as TGCGCCAGCAGCTTTCAGGGACAGACTGAAGCTTTCTTT. The full variable domain, with the rest looked up from reference TRBV5-1 and TRBJ1-1, is KAGVTQTPRYLIKTRGQQVTLSCSPISGHRSVSWYQQTPGQGLQFLFEYFSETQRNKGNFPGRFSGRQFSNSRSEMNVSTLELGDSALYLCASSFQGQTEAFFGQGTRLTVV.

The chain couples TRBV12-3 or TRBV12-4 to TRBJ2-7; D is possibly TRBD1 (6 bases). This CDR3 comprises 13 residues. V shed 5 bases and J shed 5 bases, with 13 bases lying between them. CDR3 protein: CASSAINRDEQYF. In DNA, the CDR3 is TGTGCCAGCAGTGCCATTAACAGGGACGAGCAGTACTTC.

The chain has TRBV3-1 (or the pseudogene TRBV3-2) and TRBJ2-7; perhaps D is TRBD1 or TRBD2 (5 bases each). The CDR3 spans 14 residues. V lost 5 bases to trimming and J lost 0 bases, with 11 bases between them. Germline CDR1 reads LGHDT; CDR2 reads YNNKEL (reference sequence). This chain's CDR3 is CASSFPGSSYEQYF. CDR3 in DNA: TGTGCCAGCAGCTTCCCAGGGAGCTCCTACGAGCAGTACTTC.

This sequence joins TRBV28 and TRBJ1-5; TRBD1 is a possible D gene (6 bases). The germline V and J ends were trimmed by 5 bases and 2 bases, with 16 bases remaining between them. There are 16 residues in the CDR3. Germline V gene data show CDR1 as MDHEN and CDR2 as SYDVKM. The DNA for the CDR3 is TGTGCCAGCAGTGGGCGGGAGGGGGTTGGCAATCAGCCCCAGCATTTT. This encodes CASSGREGVGNQPQHF.

With respect to this clone: Other DNA sequences in the same sample also yield this CDR3. The chain is built from TRBV28 and TRBJ2-7; no clear D. Germline V gene data show CDR1 as MDHEN and CDR2 as SYDVKM. The CDR3 is 11 residues long. V was pared by 4 bases and J by 2 bases, with 3 bases between. The CDR3 loop is CASSSAYEQYF. DNA for the CDR3: TGTGCCAGCAGTTCGGCCTACGAGCAGTACTTC. The entire variable domain, with the rest obtained from reference TRBV28 and TRBJ2-7, is as follows: DVKVTQSSRYLVKRTGEKVFLECVQDMDHENMFWYRQDPGLGLRLIYFSYDVKMKEKGDIPEGYSVSREKKERFSLILESASTNQTSMYLCASSSAYEQYFGPGTRLTVT.